This TCR beta chain comes out of a study of shared clonotypes between healthy human individuals. Cells designated naive CD8 were CD45RO-negative and were positively selected for CCR7, with terminally differentiated effector memory CD45RA+ cells excluded. Researchers ran the assay at a deep level. Sequencing was performed with immunoSEQ multiplex PCR; in TCRdb, only in-frame clones are kept and a portion is missing. Here the sample spans roughly 1,800,000 clones, just under 95% being singletons. The germline V gene encodes CDR1 SNHLY and CDR2 FYNNEI. The CDR3 has 13 amino acids. The V and J ends lost 7 bases and 5 bases respectively, with 12 bases between them.

This clonotype was sampled from a man aged 18 to 30 in good health. The rearrangement joins TRBV2 to TRBJ2-1; D is perhaps TRBD2 (6 bases). The sample consisted of naive CD8+ T cells sorted from blood. CDR3 sequence reads: CASTRESHNEQFF. The DNA for the CDR3 is TGTGCCAGCACCCGGGAGTCCCACAATGAGCAGTTCTTC.